Shown below are 8 T cell receptor beta chains from a single sample sequenced in a study of blood T cell repertoires in COVID-19. Produced via immunoSEQ multiplex PCR; TCRdb's table is partial and in-frame only. Found here are 75,000 to 95,000 clones, approximately 90% of them singletons; the top ten hold over 1.5%. Sequenced sample: peripheral blood. These TCRs come from a man in his fifties or sixties with acute or convalescent COVID-19.

The gene calls are TRBV4-3 and TRBJ1-5, with D uncertain. The CDR3 covers 16 residues. Trimming took off 0 bases at V and 3 bases at J, with 12 bases between the two ends. The germline gives CDR1 LGHNA, CDR2 YSLEER. DNA for the CDR3: TGCGCCAGCAGCCAAGATTTCACAGCCTACAATCAGCCCCAGCATTTT. Residues: CASSQDFTAYNQPQHF.

This clone was picked up one time. V is TRBV21-1 and J is TRBJ2-3; the D segment call TRBD2 is taken from the table without a DNA check. TRBV21-1 is tagged as a pseudogene. The CDR3 contains 23 residues. CDR3 residues: CASSKLPRTSGNPWCPRTDTQYF. In DNA, the CDR3 is TGTGCCAGCAGCAAACTCCCCCGGACTAGCGGGAACCCTTGGTGTCCCCGTACAGATACGCAGTATTTT.

The chain recombines TRBV5-5 with TRBJ2-7, with 8 bases identical to TRBD1. V trimming: 4 bases; J trimming: 1 base; junction bases outside the gene matches: 4. CDR1 and CDR2 (germline): SGHKS, YYEKEE (reference sequence). The length of the CDR3 is 14 residues. The CDR3 DNA sequence: TGTGCCAGCAGCCCCTGGACAGGGTCCTACGAGCAGTACTTC. Translated: CASSPWTGSYEQYF.

This chain joins TRBV7-9 and TRBJ2-1; possibly TRBD2 for D (5 bases). The length of the CDR3 is 13 residues. Germline lookup yields CDR1 SEHNR and CDR2 FQNEAQ (reference sequence). V was clipped by 10 bases and J by 0 bases, with 10 bases between them. The CDR3 here is CAIDGDSYNEQFF. The DNA of the CDR3 is TGTGCCATAGACGGGGACTCCTACAATGAGCAGTTCTTC. The whole variable domain, filled in from reference TRBV7-9 and TRBJ2-1, reads DTGVSQNPRHKITKRGQNVTFRCDPISEHNRLYWYRQTLGQGPEFLTYFQNEAQLEKSRLLSDRFSAERPKGSFSTLEIQRTEQGDSAMYLCAIDGDSYNEQFFGPGTRLTVL.

This clone was counted a few times. V gene TRBV12-3 or TRBV12-4 combines with J gene TRBJ2-7; D might be TRBD2 (5 bases). The CDR3 spans 12 residues. The ends were cut back, 3 bases at V and 6 bases at J, with 9 bases in the middle. DNA of the CDR3: TGTGCCAGCAGTTTGGTACGGGGCGAGCAGTACTTC. It is translated as CASSLVRGEQYF.

The chain has TRBV5-1 and TRBJ2-1; 11 bases map to TRBD2. V dropped 2 bases and J dropped 6; count of bases not matched to a gene: 4. This CDR3 is built from 15 residues. Germline V gene lookup returns CDR1 SGHRS and CDR2 YFSETQ. The CDR3 sequence: CASSFLAGGGNEQFF. DNA of the CDR3: TGCGCCAGCAGCTTCCTAGCGGGAGGAGGCAATGAGCAGTTCTTC.

V and J are TRBV7-9 and TRBJ2-1, with D perhaps matching TRBD2 (6 bases). Germline V lookup: CDR1 SEHNR, CDR2 FQNEAQ (reference sequence). The CDR3 runs to 14 residues. The V gene lost 8 bases and the J gene lost 3 bases, with 14 bases spanning the gap. The CDR3 DNA reads TGTGCCAGCCTTAGGAGCGGGTTCTACAATGAGCAGTTCTTC. This encodes CASLRSGFYNEQFF.

The chain employs TRBV7-3 and TRBJ1-5, with D unresolved. Per germline, CDR1 SGHTA and CDR2 FQGTGA. The length of the CDR3 is 13 residues. Trimming pared 0 bases from V and 6 bases from J, leaving 6 bases between. DNA for the CDR3: TGTGCCAGCAGCTTAACGCCCGGTCAGCCCCAGCATTTT. Translating gives CASSLTPGQPQHF. Variable domain in full (rest from reference TRBV7-3 and TRBJ1-5): GAGVSQTPSNKVTEKGKYVELRCDPISGHTALYWYRQSLGQGPEFLIYFQGTGAADDSGLPNDRFFAVRPEGSVSTLKIQRTERGDSAVYLCASSLTPGQPQHFGDGTRLSIL.